These T cell receptor beta chains were read from a single sample in a study of blood T cell repertoires in COVID-19. Using immunoSEQ multiplex PCR, the repertoire was profiled, and TCRdb retains in-frame clones only, with some absent. The table lists around 130,000 clones, less than 85% of them singletons. Sample: peripheral blood. The receptors shown here come from a woman aged 55-70 years with acute or convalescent COVID-19. Each CDR3 is given with its conserved first and last residue. D genes are given only for firm matches. Only some rows state a clone size, as once, few, many or a class for expanded clones.

CDR3 length	D gene	V gene	clone size	J gene	CDR3 protein	CDR3 DNA
14	TRBD1	TRBV7-2	-	TRBJ1-1	CASSAGQVATEAFF	TGTGCCAGCAGCGCCGGACAGGTGGCAACTGAAGCTTTCTTT
15	-	TRBV30	-	TRBJ1-4	CAWSVNSGSNEKLFF	TGTGCCTGGAGTGTTAATTCAGGTTCCAATGAAAAACTGTTTTTT
15	-	TRBV7-6	-	TRBJ2-2	CASSLRGSVSGELFF	TGTGCCAGCAGCCTTAGAGGTTCGGTGTCCGGGGAGCTGTTTTTT
12	-	TRBV6-2/TRBV6-3	-	TRBJ1-1	CASSYTVLEAFF	TGTGCCAGCAGTTACACTGTACTTGAAGCTTTCTTT
14	-	TRBV27	-	TRBJ1-1	CASSLSRGNTEAFF	TGTGCCAGCAGTTTATCAAGGGGGAACACTGAAGCTTTCTTT
15	TRBD1	TRBV28	-	TRBJ1-2	CASSPTGGPNYGYTF	TGTGCCAGCAGTCCTACAGGGGGGCCTAACTATGGCTACACCTTC
14	-	TRBV6-5	-	TRBJ1-2	CASSYSGQGYGYTF	TGTGCCAGCAGTTACTCAGGGCAGGGCTATGGCTACACCTTC
14	TRBD1	TRBV6-2/TRBV6-3	few	TRBJ1-6	CASSYSGQRQVLHF	TGTGCCAGCAGTTACTCGGGACAGCGCCAGGTCCTCCACTTT
15	TRBD1	TRBV6-6	-	TRBJ1-1	CASSYPGGRNTEAFF	TGTGCCAGCAGTTACCCAGGGGGTCGGAACACTGAAGCTTTCTTT
15	TRBD1	TRBV24-1	-	TRBJ2-3	CATSDLPRGLDTQYF	TGTGCCACCAGTGATTTGCCCAGGGGGCTGGATACGCAGTATTTT
15	TRBD1	TRBV6-5	-	TRBJ2-4	CASSLQGARGNIQYF	TGTGCCAGCAGTTTACAGGGGGCGCGTGGGAACATTCAGTACTTC
15	-	TRBV5-1	-	TRBJ1-2	CASSLDPGMDRGYTF	TGCGCCAGCAGCTTGGACCCAGGGATGGATCGTGGCTACACCTTC
14	-	TRBV19	-	TRBJ1-2	CASKKTAGSNGYTF	TGTGCCAGTAAGAAGACAGCAGGGTCCAATGGCTACACCTTC
14	TRBD1	TRBV19	-	TRBJ2-2	CASRTGVSTGELFF	TGTGCCAGTCGAACAGGGGTATCCACCGGGGAGCTGTTTTTT
12	TRBD1	TRBV29-1	-	TRBJ1-2	CSALTGEGGYTF	TGCAGCGCCCTGACAGGGGAGGGTGGCTACACCTTC
11	-	TRBV28	-	TRBJ1-2	CASSYQYGYTF	TGTGCCAGCAGTTACCAGTATGGCTACACCTTC
13	-	TRBV5-1	-	TRBJ1-1	CASSLPRNTEAFF	TGCGCCAGCAGCTTGCCCAGGAACACTGAAGCTTTCTTT
14	-	TRBV30	-	TRBJ1-1	CAWSGSGWGTEAFF	TGTGCCTGGAGTGGGTCAGGGTGGGGCACTGAAGCTTTCTTT
16	-	TRBV12-5	-	TRBJ2-2	CASGLVLRSSTGELFF	TGTGCTAGTGGTTTGGTACTAAGGAGTTCCACCGGGGAGCTGTTTTTT
13	TRBD1	TRBV6-5	-	TRBJ1-1	CASRTAGGTEAFF	TGTGCCAGCAGAACGGCAGGGGGCACTGAAGCTTTCTTT
12	-	TRBV25-1	once	TRBJ2-7	CASSDRGYEQYF	TGTGCCAGCAGTGATAGGGGCTACGAGCAGTACTTC
17	-	TRBV27	-	TRBJ1-2	CASSFPRGPTSSYGYTF	TGTGCCAGCAGTTTCCCTCGGGGTCCCACCTCGTCCTATGGCTACACCTTC
13	-	TRBV12-3/TRBV12-4	-	TRBJ1-2	CASSSNINYGYTF	TGTGCCAGCAGTTCAAACATTAACTATGGCTACACCTTC
14	-	TRBV28	-	TRBJ1-2	CASRSPGLKDGYTF	TGTGCCAGCCGATCCCCAGGGTTAAAAGATGGCTACACCTTC
12	-	TRBV29-1	-	TRBJ1-2	CSVGEGTGGYTF	TGCAGCGTTGGGGAGGGAACGGGCGGCTACACCTTC
18	TRBD2	TRBV3-1/TRBV3-2	once	TRBJ2-4	CASSQGTSGGAAKNIQYF	TGTGCCAGCAGCCAAGGGACTAGCGGGGGGGCGGCCAAAAACATTCAGTACTTC
17	-	TRBV4-2	many	TRBJ1-2	CASSQEWSQPAGYGYTF	TGTGCCAGCAGCCAAGAGTGGAGCCAACCCGCGGGCTATGGCTACACCTTC